These 2 T cell receptor beta chains were all obtained from the same sample, sequenced in a study of T-cell reconstitution after alpha-beta-depleted transplantation in children. Unique molecular identifiers were incorporated during preparation of the TCRbeta library. TCRdb reprocessed the PCR reads via MiXCR and lists one record per CDR3 protein. The sample has hundreds of thousands of distinct CDR3 sequences, over 10% seen once. The sample was PBMCs, taken before TCRalphabeta/CD19-depleted stem cell transplant. The receptor set was obtained from a girl aged 2 to 10 with congenital amegakaryocytic thrombocytopenia, due to receive a stem cell transplant.

This clonotype has ten or more counts. The V and J genes are TRBV20-1 and TRBJ2-7; D gene unclear. The CDR3 runs to 10 residues. Trimming stripped 3 bases from V and 2 bases from J, with 2 bases between. Germline CDR1 DFQATT, CDR2 SNEGSKA (reference sequence). The CDR3 DNA follows: TGCAGTGCTAGCGCCTACGAGCAGTACTTC. Translation: CSASAYEQYF.

This chain uses TRBV5-1 with TRBJ1-2; no clear D gene. Germline CDR1 and CDR2: SGHRS and YFSETQ. The CDR3 loop spans 15 amino acids. V was shortened by 0 bases and J by 2 bases, with 11 bases between the two germline ends. The CDR3 loop is CASSLDRTDNYGYTF. CDR3 in DNA: TGCGCCAGCAGCTTGGACCGGACGGACAACTATGGCTACACCTTC.